This T cell receptor (beta chain) was identified during a study of vaccination and CD4 T cells after COVID-19 (dated by TCRdb to between 2022 and 2023). Background on the whole study: SARS-CoV-2 positivity had been established in the convalescent patients by nasal swab PCR, and mild disease was recorded in under ten of these patients and severe disease in one. The convalescent cohort comprised six males and four females, including two Hispanic individuals, seven Caucasians, two Asians and one multiracial person. Participants got two doses of the Pfizer-BioNTech BNT162b2 vaccine (n=8) or two doses of the Moderna mRNA-1273 vaccine (n=2). Post-COVID blood samples were collected from convalescent patients a median of roughly 100 days after diagnosis, with a range of about 30 to 180 days. Post-vaccine blood samples were obtained a median of about 72 days after the second vaccine dose, with a range of about 13 to 250 days. For stimulating the cultures, overlapping spike peptide pools were used, derived from SARS-CoV-2 as well as from the common cold coronaviruses HCoV-NL63, HCoV-OC43 and HCoV-229E. Control cultures used a CEFX viral epitope pool as positive control, an HIV-1 Nef peptide pool as negative control, or no peptide. In 9 to 11 COVID-19 convalescent patients and a few infection-naive healthy vaccine recipients, researchers compared the spike-specific CD4+ TCR repertoire from before mRNA vaccination with the repertoire from after. The study at large found these results: Only a relatively small number of convalescent patients were included in the study, and early timepoints following natural infection were not analyzed. Although the median number of SARS-CoV-2-reactive clonotypes went up from roughly 19 after infection to some 40 after vaccination, the increase was not significant. Of the vaccine-specific clones in convalescent patients, 304 of 307, or nearly all, reacted only to SARS-CoV-2 spike and did not cross-react with common cold coronaviruses. Among the post-vaccine SARS-CoV-2-reactive clones in convalescent patients, a median around 85% showed up only after vaccination, which suggests vaccine-specific priming.

Read against the paper, the sample's treatment or condition label means: roughly ten-day PBMC culture with coronavirus spike peptide pools or control peptides (ViraFEST assay). The ViraFEST assay, used in the study, expanded antigen-specific T cells with peptide pools and then identified the expanded clonotypes through TCR sequencing. The positive SARS-CoV-2 PCR tests of the convalescent patients were dated from March to December 2020, before the Alpha, Beta and Delta variants emerged in the United States. More than 1.5 million PBMCs per well were cultured in IMDM with roughly 5.5% human AB serum and 7.5 to 10 IU/ml IL-2, plus 10 ug/ml peptide pools. On days 3 and 7, half of the culture medium was replaced with fresh IL-2-containing medium. CD4+ T cells were isolated after 10 days of culture through negative selection using the EasySep CD4+ T cell isolation kit. Ficoll-Paque Plus gradient centrifugation was used to isolate PBMCs from whole blood, and the isolated PBMCs were then either used fresh or cryopreserved at -140C. Each culture condition was generally run in triplicate wells.

By how much of the sample it makes up, this clonotype is medium-sized (0.01 to 0.1%). The target of this receptor is not known. No base quality values were provided; no much bigger clone lies one nucleotide off. V is cut back by 2 bases and J by 5 bases, with 8 bases in the junction unmatched. Measured from the cysteine to the phenylalanine, the CDR3 is 16 residues long. Of all the DNA, just the CDR3 is kept, 48 bases in frame from base 1. The germline V gene sets CDR1 to SGHTA and CDR2 to FQGNSA. Receptor libraries were prepared by PCR. DNA from cultured CD4+ T cells was subjected to TCR sequencing with the Oncomine TCR Beta short-read assay at the Johns Hopkins FTIC core. The QIAamp micro DNA kit was used to extract genomic DNA from the cultured CD4+ T cells. Oncomine TCR Beta libraries made from cultured CD4+ T cells were pooled using unique dual indexes and sequenced on an Illumina iSeq 100. In the source study's methods: Non-productive sequences were filtered out, and CDR3s that did not start with C, did not end with F or W, or were shorter than 7 amino acids were discarded. Antigen-specific clonotypes were identified with the MANAFEST web application by comparing peptide-stimulated wells with reference and other culture wells. Positive clones required FDR below 0.05, an odds ratio above 5, and productive frequency above 0.1% in at least two of three replicate wells. A clonotype was classed as cross-reactive if the clonotype showed significant expansion both in SARS-CoV-2 spike wells and in at least one common cold coronavirus spike condition. Similarity between CDR3 sequences was evaluated in R version 3.6.1 using Levenshtein distances (stringdist) and unrooted phylogenetic trees (ape). TCRdb applied fastp at Q25 and MiXCR to the public reads, then kept only in-frame beta chains. All rows with the same CDR3 protein become a single entry with the most common DNA and genes. TCRdb, rather than the study authors, made the V and J calls. In this sample the table shows under 6,500 distinct CDR3 sequences, 75% to 85% of which occur a single time. The ten largest clonotypes hold roughly 19% of the sample.

Sequencing input: CD4+ T cells from blood, cultured in vitro. The chain joins TRBV7-2 to TRBJ2-4; the central 8 bases match TRBD1. This sequence was found in a human donor who had recovered from COVID-19. CDR3 loop: CASSLRTGLVENIQYF. The DNA reads as follows: TGTGCCAGCAGCTTAAGGACAGGGCTCGTAGAAAACATTCAGTACTTC.